This T cell receptor (beta chain) was captured in a study of T cell clonotyping in hematopoietic cell transplantation (dated by TCRdb to the early 2020s). Background for the entire study: A total of 120 to 150 blood samples were gathered in the study from under 40 consecutive transplant recipients along with their related donors. Recruitment of patients ran from 2015 to early 2017, and follow-up continued until late 2020 or until death. Overall study results and their limits: After transplant, TCR diversity in recipients dropped, and pathologically expanded clonotypes climbed progressively between day 30 and day 180. Only a small fraction of recipient repertoires overlapped donor repertoires, with over 95% appearing de novo at the given depth. Broader posttransplant TCR repertoire diversity was predicted by donor and pretransplant recipient Inverse Simpson Index values. The sample size was limited, and because cells were not sorted, the contributions of CD4 and CD8 repertoires could not be separated.

Taken from the germline V gene, the CDR1 and CDR2 loops are MDHEN and SYDVKM. The CDR3 covers 17 residues, taking in both the cysteine and the phenylalanine. The entry retains the CDR3 DNA only, 51 bases that are in frame from base 1. V is reduced by 6 bases and J by 0 bases, leaving a spacing of 20 bases between them. For this clone: This clone's antigen is unknown. Within one base of it there is no much larger clone, and no base qualities were kept.

Per the publication, the time point label means: 30 days after allo-HCT. Blood samples were obtained from recipients approximately 28 days before transplant and at days 30, 100 and 180 after transplant. Nuclei Lysis Solution was used to extract genomic DNA from fresh or cryopreserved unfractionated peripheral blood mononuclear cells. The immunoSEQ assay, a bias-controlled multiplex PCR using V- and J-specific primers, was used to amplify TCR beta CDR3 regions from genomic DNA. In a second PCR step, a proprietary barcode and Illumina adapter sequences were attached to the CDR3 amplicons. An Illumina MiSeq instrument was used to sequence the CDR3 libraries. As for the original processing: Export and quality control were done with immunoSEQ Analyzer 3.0, while downstream analyses used R Bioconductor and Immunarch. Only productive rearrangements in the normalized downsampled data set went into calculating the repertoire metrics. In the normalized cohort, clonotypes with more than 5 templates were defined as pathologically expanded. Repertoire diversity was measured with the Inverse Simpson Index. To capture all clonotypes, CMV-specificity analyses were performed on the non-normalized data set. TCRdb provides this immuneACCESS table in a form limited to in-frame rearrangements. Some clones are lacking; in checked studies, under half of them reflect an unresolved V gene, and why the rest are absent is not known. D and trimming come from the DNA, and the V and J calls and clone size come from that table. Recorded for this sample are around 3,300 clones; around 70% of them occurred a single time. Of the sample, around 5% is held by the ten largest clones.

The rearranged chain carries TRBV28 and TRBJ1-1, and perhaps TRBD1 as D gene, on 6 matching bases. The TCR comes from a male patient aged 40-55 years who had an allogeneic stem cell transplant from an unrelated donor, so the T cells may come from the graft donor. Some clones in this sample may be carry-over from other donors' samples. This material consisted of peripheral blood mononuclear cells, taken 30 days after allogeneic stem cell transplant. The DNA sequence is TGTGCCAGCAGCCCCTCTGGACAGTTAATCATGAACACTGAAGCTTTCTTT. Its protein reads: CASSPSGQLIMNTEAFF. The CDR3, completed at both ends by the reference TRBV28 and TRBJ1-1 genes, gives the full variable domain DVKVTQSSRYLVKRTGEKVFLECVQDMDHENMFWYRQDPGLGLRLIYFSYDVKMKEKGDIPEGYSVSREKKERFSLILESASTNQTSMYLCASSPSGQLIMNTEAFFGQGTRLTVV.